This T cell receptor beta chain was captured in a study of OX40 agonist ivuxolimab in advanced cancers. Study in general: Ivuxolimab is a fully human IgG2 antibody that activates OX40 (CD134).

Using immunoSEQ multiplex PCR, the repertoire was profiled, and TCRdb retains in-frame clones only, with some absent. The sample has 100,000 to 130,000 clones, under 95% seen once. Concerning this clone itself: Its target is not known.

V was trimmed by 3 bases and J by 6 bases, leaving 6 bases between them. Germline CDR1 and CDR2: KGHSH and LQKENI. This CDR3 has 12 amino acids. Points from the study as a whole: On average, CD8+ T cells had more expanded clones than CD4+.

This chain uses TRBV18 with TRBJ2-1, with a weak D call TRBD1 (5 bases). This clonotype was sampled from an adult with an advanced solid tumor such as melanoma, head and neck, liver or kidney cancer. Sequences were derived from CD4+ or CD8+ T cells sorted from blood, sampled in a trial of the OX40 agonist ivuxolimab. CDR3 amino acids: CASSPGRNEQFF. The CDR3 nucleotides read TGTGCCAGCTCACCGGGGCGCAATGAGCAGTTCTTC.